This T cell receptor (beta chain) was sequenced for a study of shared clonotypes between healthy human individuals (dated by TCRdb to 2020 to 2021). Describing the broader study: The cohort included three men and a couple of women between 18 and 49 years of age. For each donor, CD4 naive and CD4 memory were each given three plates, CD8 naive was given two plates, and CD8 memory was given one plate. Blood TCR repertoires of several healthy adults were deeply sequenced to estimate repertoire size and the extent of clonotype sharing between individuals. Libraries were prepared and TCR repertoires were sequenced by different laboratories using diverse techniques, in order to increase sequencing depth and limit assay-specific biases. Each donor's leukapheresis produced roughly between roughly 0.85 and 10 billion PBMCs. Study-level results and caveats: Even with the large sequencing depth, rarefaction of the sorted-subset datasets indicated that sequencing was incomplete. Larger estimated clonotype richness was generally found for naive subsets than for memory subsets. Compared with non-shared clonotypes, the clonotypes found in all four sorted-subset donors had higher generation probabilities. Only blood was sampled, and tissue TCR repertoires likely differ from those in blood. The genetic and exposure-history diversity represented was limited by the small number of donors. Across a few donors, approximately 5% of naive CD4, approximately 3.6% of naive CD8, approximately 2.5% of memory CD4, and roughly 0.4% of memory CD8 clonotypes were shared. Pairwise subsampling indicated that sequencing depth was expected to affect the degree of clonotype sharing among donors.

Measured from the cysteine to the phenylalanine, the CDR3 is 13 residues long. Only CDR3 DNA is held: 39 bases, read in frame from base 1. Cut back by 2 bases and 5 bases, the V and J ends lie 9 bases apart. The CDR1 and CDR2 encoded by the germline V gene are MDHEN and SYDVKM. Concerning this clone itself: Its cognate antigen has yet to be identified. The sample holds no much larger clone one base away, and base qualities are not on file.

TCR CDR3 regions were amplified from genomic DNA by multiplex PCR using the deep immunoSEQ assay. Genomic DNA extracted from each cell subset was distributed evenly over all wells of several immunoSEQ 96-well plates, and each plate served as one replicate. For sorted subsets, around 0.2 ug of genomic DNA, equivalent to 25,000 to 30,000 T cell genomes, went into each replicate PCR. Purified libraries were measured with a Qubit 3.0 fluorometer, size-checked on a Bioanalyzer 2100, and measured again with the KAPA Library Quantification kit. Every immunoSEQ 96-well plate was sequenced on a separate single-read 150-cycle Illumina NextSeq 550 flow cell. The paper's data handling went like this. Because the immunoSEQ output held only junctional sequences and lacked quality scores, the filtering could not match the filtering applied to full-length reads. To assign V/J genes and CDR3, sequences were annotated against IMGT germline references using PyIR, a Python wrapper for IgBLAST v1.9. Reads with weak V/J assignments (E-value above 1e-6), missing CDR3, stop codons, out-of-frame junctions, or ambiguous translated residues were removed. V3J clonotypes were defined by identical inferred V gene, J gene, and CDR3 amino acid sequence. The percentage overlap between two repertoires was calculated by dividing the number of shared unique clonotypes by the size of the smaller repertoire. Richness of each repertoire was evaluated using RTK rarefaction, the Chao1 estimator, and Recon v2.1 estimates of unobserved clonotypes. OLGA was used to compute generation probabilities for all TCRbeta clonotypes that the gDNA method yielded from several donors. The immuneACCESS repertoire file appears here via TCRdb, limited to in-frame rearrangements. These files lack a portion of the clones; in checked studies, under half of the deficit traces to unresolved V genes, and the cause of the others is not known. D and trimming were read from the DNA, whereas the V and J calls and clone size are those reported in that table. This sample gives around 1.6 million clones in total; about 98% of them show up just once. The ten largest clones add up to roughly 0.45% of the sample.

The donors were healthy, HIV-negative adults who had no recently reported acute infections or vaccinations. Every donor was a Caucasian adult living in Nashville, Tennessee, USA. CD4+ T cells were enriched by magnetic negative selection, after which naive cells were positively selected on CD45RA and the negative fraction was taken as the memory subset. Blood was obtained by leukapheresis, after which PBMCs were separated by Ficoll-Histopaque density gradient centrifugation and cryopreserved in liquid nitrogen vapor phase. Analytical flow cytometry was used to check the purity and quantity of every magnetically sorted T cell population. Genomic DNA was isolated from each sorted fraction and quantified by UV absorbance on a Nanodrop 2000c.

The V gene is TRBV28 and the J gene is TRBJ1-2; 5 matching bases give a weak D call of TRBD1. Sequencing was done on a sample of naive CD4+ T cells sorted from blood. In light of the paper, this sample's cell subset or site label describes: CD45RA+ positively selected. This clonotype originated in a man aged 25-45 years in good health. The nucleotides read TGTGCCAGCAGTTTACCACAGGTTTATGGCTACACCTTC. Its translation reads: CASSLPQVYGYTF.